These 17 T cell receptor beta chains came from one sample sequenced in a study of cytomegalovirus exposure and HLA in healthy donors. PCR was performed using 60 Vbeta and 13 Jbeta primers. Generated by immunoSEQ multiplex PCR, the TCRdb table keeps only in-frame clones and is missing some. The sample has under 200,000 clones, 60% to 85% seen once; the top ten hold about 3.1%. Sequencing was carried out using PBMCs. The receptors were sampled from a female donor in good health and CMV-seronegative.

V and J are TRBV6-6 and TRBJ1-5; tentatively, D is TRBD1 (6 bases). Trimming removed 6 bases from V and 5 bases from J, with 14 bases in between. The CDR3 loop spans 14 amino acids. The germline CDR1 and CDR2 sequences are MNHNY and SVGAGI (reference sequence). CDR3 loop: CASRSGERDQPQHF. CDR3 sequence (DNA): TGTGCCAGCAGATCAGGGGAAAGGGATCAGCCCCAGCATTTT.

This clone was seen once. This rearrangement joins TRBV6-5 to TRBJ1-5; 9 bases are a match to TRBD1. The length of the CDR3 is 13 residues. Germline V gene sequence: CDR1 MNHEY, CDR2 SVGAGI. Germline trimming cut 7 bases from V and 7 bases from J; bases unmatched to any gene: 5. This CDR3 reads CASNRGLGQPQHF. CDR3 sequence (DNA): TGTGCCAGCAACAGGGGGCTGGGGCAGCCCCAGCATTTT.

V usage is TRBV19 and J usage is TRBJ1-5, with a weak D call TRBD1 (5 bases). Trimming took 2 bases from V and 6 from J, leaving 17 bases between them. The germline V gene has CDR1 LNHDA and CDR2 SQIVND (reference sequence). The CDR3 spans 16 residues. CDR3 in DNA: TGTGCCAGTAGTATACCTAACCGGGGAGGGGCTCAGCCCCAGCATTTT. This encodes CASSIPNRGGAQPQHF.

This clone showed up just a few times. This chain joins TRBV18 and TRBJ2-3, with D maybe TRBD1 (5 bases). Per germline, CDR1 KGHSH and CDR2 LQKENI. Trimming took 5 bases from V and 4 from J, leaving 16 bases between them. The CDR3 totals 15 residues. The CDR3 here is CASSSRDQGPDTQYF. The CDR3 DNA reads as TGTGCCAGCTCAAGCAGGGATCAGGGCCCAGATACGCAGTATTTT.

The chain has TRBV19 and TRBJ1-1; 10 bases match TRBD1. The V and J ends lost 6 bases and 8 bases, in that order; junction bases with no gene match: 3. CDR1 and CDR2 from the germline V gene are LNHDA and SQIVND (reference sequence). The CDR3 has 12 amino acids. The CDR3 reads CASRTGGAEAFF. For the CDR3, the DNA is TGTGCCAGTAGGACAGGGGGCGCGGAAGCTTTCTTT. Variable domain in full (rest from reference TRBV19 and TRBJ1-1): DGGITQSPKYLFRKEGQNVTLSCEQNLNHDAMYWYRQDPGQGLRLIYYSQIVNDFQKGDIAEGYSVSREKKESFPLTVTSAQKNPTAFYLCASRTGGAEAFFGQGTRLTVV.

There are a few counts of this clone. This chain connects TRBV6-5 to TRBJ2-2; D gene uncertain. The V gene's germline CDR1 is MNHEY and CDR2 SVGAGI. Trimming took 1 base from V and 0 from J, leaving 9 bases between them. The CDR3 consists of 16 residues. DNA of the CDR3: TGTGCCAGCAGTTACTTAGGCAGCGCGAACACCGGGGAGCTGTTTTTT. Its translation is CASSYLGSANTGELFF.

This clone turned up a few times. The chain carries TRBV2 and TRBJ2-3; 13 bases line up with TRBD2. V trimming: 6 bases; J trimming: 9 bases; junction bases outside the gene matches: 24. The CDR3 extends over 20 amino acids. The germline V gene encodes CDR1 SNHLY and CDR2 FYNNEI. The DNA of the CDR3 is TGTGCCAGCAGCGAGCCCAGGTCATCTGGACTAGCGGGAGACTTAGGAACGCAGTATTTT. The encoded protein is CASSEPRSSGLAGDLGTQYF.

V usage is TRBV25-1 and J usage is TRBJ1-4; no clear D gene. The CDR3 length is 18 residues. The germline V gene has CDR1 MGHDK and CDR2 SYGVNS. Trimming pared 3 bases from V and 0 bases from J, leaving 17 bases between. Written as DNA, the CDR3 is TGTGCCAGCAGTGAGTTATCTGTCACAATTGCAACTAATGAAAAACTGTTTTTT. Amino acids: CASSELSVTIATNEKLFF.

This clone has only one observation. The chain joins TRBV28 to TRBJ1-6; no clear D gene. Trimming shortened V by 7 bases and J by 9 bases, and 19 bases separated the two germline ends. The CDR3 loop spans 15 amino acids. Germline CDR1 MDHEN, CDR2 SYDVKM. The chain's CDR3 is CASTLRYSSGSPLHF. The CDR3 region has the DNA TGTGCCAGCACCTTACGATACAGCAGCGGTTCACCCCTCCACTTT.

The DNA of the CDR3 is TGTGCCAGCAGCCCGTCTACAGGGATCGGCTCTGGAAACACCATATATTTT. Translating gives CASSPSTGIGSGNTIYF. The chain uses TRBV7-9 and TRBJ1-3; a possible D gene is TRBD1 (6 bases). The CDR3 contains 17 residues. Trimming left V 5 bases short and J 0 bases short, with 17 bases between. CDR1 is SEHNR and CDR2 is FQNEAQ in the germline V gene (reference sequence). The complete variable domain, with remaining parts taken from reference TRBV7-9 and TRBJ1-3, reads DTGVSQNPRHKITKRGQNVTFRCDPISEHNRLYWYRQTLGQGPEFLTYFQNEAQLEKSRLLSDRFSAERPKGSFSTLEIQRTEQGDSAMYLCASSPSTGIGSGNTIYFGEGSWLTVV.

This sequence joins TRBV7-2 and TRBJ2-2; 10 bases are shared with TRBD1. CDR3 length: 15 residues. The junction had 6 bases not matched to a gene; V was cut back by 5 bases and J by 6 bases. Germline CDR1 reads SGHTA; CDR2 reads FQGNSA. The CDR3: CASSSGTGVPGELFF. The CDR3 DNA follows: TGTGCCAGCAGCAGCGGGACAGGGGTACCCGGGGAGCTGTTTTTT.

This sequence joins TRBV4-3 and TRBJ2-3; 8 nucleotides line up with TRBD2. V lost 2 bases to trimming and J lost 1 base; unmatched junction nucleotides: 8. CDR3 length: 17 amino acids. Germline values: CDR1 LGHNA, CDR2 YSLEER. The CDR3 loop is CASSQLSGAGGTDTQYF. The CDR3 DNA follows: TGCGCCAGCAGCCAACTAAGTGGAGCGGGGGGCACAGATACGCAGTATTTT.

This sequence joins TRBV7-2 and TRBJ2-7; 10 nucleotides agree with TRBD2. This CDR3 has 15 amino acids. Trimming cost V 5 bases and J 0 bases; bases outside gene matches: 4. CDR1 is SGHTA, CDR2 FQGNSA, per germline. The CDR3 sequence is CASSLSGGTSYEQYF. CDR3 nucleotide sequence: TGTGCCAGCAGCCTTAGCGGGGGGACCTCCTACGAGCAGTACTTC.

V gene TRBV29-1 combines with J gene TRBJ1-1; D gene ambiguous. The CDR3 has 14 residues. With 5 bases removed from V and 1 base from J, the gap between germline ends came to 14 bases. Germline V gene sequence: CDR1 SQVTM, CDR2 ANQGSEA. The chain's CDR3 is CSVLMRSGNTEAFF. The CDR3 DNA is TGCAGCGTTCTGATGAGGTCCGGGAACACTGAAGCTTTCTTT.

The chain uses TRBV21-1 and TRBJ2-2; TRBD1, the D gene given by the table, was not confirmed from the DNA. TRBV21-1 is assigned pseudogene status. This CDR3 region has 20 residues. Here the CDR3 DNA reads TGTGCCAGCAGCAAAGGAAGAGTGATCCCGACAGGGGGGAACACCGGGGAGCTGTTTTTT. Amino acids: CASSKGRVIPTGGNTGELFF.

The chain joins TRBV6-6 to TRBJ1-1; the match to TRBD1 covers 10 bases. The CDR3 is made up of 13 amino acids. V shed 7 bases and J 5 bases; nucleotides not matched to a gene: 4. Per the germline V gene, CDR1 is MNHNY and CDR2 is SVGAGI (reference sequence). CDR3 protein: CASTLDRGTEAFF. The CDR3 coding sequence is TGTGCCAGCACTTTGGACAGGGGGACTGAAGCTTTCTTT.

In the case of this clone: The junction departs from germline at one end; a sequencing error may be responsible. The rearrangement links TRBV7-9 to TRBJ1-5, with TRBD1 identical over 10 bases. Germline V lookup: CDR1 SEHNR, CDR2 FQNEAQ (reference sequence). The CDR3 covers 15 residues. The CDR3 region is CSSSSGTGVDQPQHF. CDR3 coding DNA: TGTTCCAGCAGCTCCGGGACAGGGGTAGACCAGCCCCAGCATTTT.